Presented here are 17 T cell receptor beta chains from one specimen sequenced in a study of monozygotic twins with inflammatory bowel disease. TCRdb reworked the 5' RACE reads into one entry per CDR3 protein, no DNA. The listing contains approximately 330,000 distinct CDR3 sequences. Sequencing was carried out using blood. The receptors here all came from a human donor with ulcerative colitis or Crohn's disease, or a healthy co-twin of an affected twin (not recorded which).

The rearrangement uses TRBV6-5 and TRBJ2-1; the TCRdb D gene call, TRBD2, has no DNA to confirm it. Germline-derived CDR1 and CDR2 are MNHEY and SVGAGI. This CDR3 is built from 17 residues. The CDR3 region is CASSYRSGLALYNEQFF.

The chain joins TRBV5-5 to TRBJ2-5; the D call of TRBD2 rests on TCRdb alone, since no DNA is present to check it. This CDR3 has 16 residues. Germline CDR1 is SGHKS and CDR2 is YYEKEE (reference sequence). The CDR3 spells CASSSLLAGGGETQYF.

V gene TRBV5-5 combines with J gene TRBJ1-2. Germline values: CDR1 SGHKS, CDR2 YYEKEE (reference sequence). The CDR3 sequence is 14 residues long. This CDR3 reads CASSLAQNNYGYTF.

The chain employs TRBV5-4 and TRBJ2-2; as DNA is missing, the TRBD2 call by TCRdb cannot be tested. Germline-derived CDR1 and CDR2 are SGHNT and YYREEE (reference sequence). The CDR3 length is 16 residues. CDR3 in amino acids: CASSSRSSGNTGELFF.

The V call is TRBV4-1, the J call TRBJ2-3; without DNA, the TCRdb call of TRBD2 cannot be checked. Germline-derived CDR1 and CDR2 are MGHRA and YSYEKL. The CDR3 sequence is 16 residues long. CDR3 residues: CASTPIGGGSTDTQYF.

The chain recombines TRBV12-3 or TRBV12-4 with TRBJ1-4; TCRdb returns TRBD1, unconfirmable since there is no DNA. This CDR3 has 15 residues. CDR3 sequence: CASSLVPGAYEKLFF.

The chain uses TRBV28 and TRBJ1-2; TCRdb proposes TRBD1, but this gene call is untestable without DNA. Germline CDR1 is MDHEN and CDR2 is SYDVKM. This CDR3 contains 15 residues. The CDR3 loop reads CASSSTGVEDYGYTF.

The chain carries TRBV7-2 and TRBJ2-7; TCRdb calls TRBD1, which cannot be checked without DNA. The CDR3 loop spans 13 amino acids. Per the germline V gene, CDR1 is SGHTA and CDR2 is FQGNSA. The CDR3 reads CASSPRPHYEQYF.

The genes are TRBV25-1 and TRBJ2-7; TCRdb returns TRBD2, unconfirmable since there is no DNA. The CDR3 totals 12 residues. Germline V gene data show CDR1 as MGHDK and CDR2 as SYGVNS. CDR3 region: CASSELGEEQYF.

This sequence joins TRBV20-1 and TRBJ2-1; TCRdb gives TRBD1 as the D gene, but with no DNA this cannot be confirmed. This CDR3 is built from 14 residues. The germline V gene has CDR1 DFQATT and CDR2 SNEGSKA (reference sequence). CDR3 residues: CSASGAGTLNEQFF.

J is TRBJ2-3 and V is TRBV28; the D gene TCRdb calls, TRBD2, cannot be checked with no DNA. The CDR3 length is 16 residues. The V gene's germline CDR1 is MDHEN and CDR2 SYDVKM. The chain's CDR3 is CASSLLAGAPADTQYF. The entire variable domain, with the rest obtained from reference TRBV28 and TRBJ2-3, is as follows: DVKVTQSSRYLVKRTGEKVFLECVQDMDHENMFWYRQDPGLGLRLIYFSYDVKMKEKGDIPEGYSVSREKKERFSLILESASTNQTSMYLCASSLLAGAPADTQYFGPGTRLTVL.

This chain uses TRBV20-1 with TRBJ2-2; TCRdb's D call, TRBD2, is unchecked because there is no DNA. Germline assignment: CDR1 DFQATT and CDR2 SNEGSKA (reference sequence). This CDR3 contains 14 residues. The CDR3 spells CSAAVAEGPRELFF.

The V call is TRBV18, the J call TRBJ2-7; TCRdb picks TRBD2, but there is no DNA to check that call. CDR3 length: 15 residues. Germline V CDR1 and CDR2: KGHSH, LQKENI. The CDR3: CASSPGLAAIYEQYF.

CDR3 sequence reads: CASSFQGPREQYF. The chain employs TRBV13 and TRBJ2-7; TCRdb's D call, TRBD2, is unchecked because there is no DNA. CDR1 and CDR2 from the germline V gene are PRHDT and FYEKMQ (reference sequence). The CDR3 consists of 13 residues.

V and J are TRBV12-3 or TRBV12-4 and TRBJ2-1; TCRdb reports TRBD2, a call that lacks DNA to check it against. CDR3 length: 16 amino acids. The CDR3: CASSLYQREGYNEQFF.

V and J are TRBV7-9 and TRBJ1-1; as DNA is missing, the TRBD1 call by TCRdb cannot be tested. Germline V gives CDR1 SEHNR, CDR2 FQNEAQ (reference sequence). The CDR3 has 13 residues. CDR3 protein: CASSFTGATEAFF.

The rearrangement links TRBV20-1 to TRBJ1-1; the TRBD1 assignment by TCRdb is unverifiable without DNA. The V gene's germline CDR1 is DFQATT and CDR2 SNEGSKA (reference sequence). This CDR3 is built from 14 residues. The CDR3 protein is CSARTRGANTEAFF.